These 7 T cell receptor beta chains share one sample of origin, sequenced in a study of a mutant IDH1 vaccine in newly diagnosed glioma. TCRdb keeps only in-frame clones here, not all; method: immunoSEQ multiplex PCR. Of around 82,000 clones in the sample, about 80% are singletons; the top ten hold less than 5.5%. As for time point: baseline, week 1 (first vaccination visit). The sample's treatment: pre-vaccination baseline after standard-of-care therapy. The sample was PBMCs, taken from a glioma patient treated with radiotherapy, temozolomide or both. These TCRs come from a man between 40 and 49 years old with glioma. Some clones in this sample may be carry-over from other donors' samples.

This chain uses TRBV5-4 with TRBJ2-1, with 9 bases lining up with TRBD2. The CDR3 runs 16 residues. Per germline, CDR1 SGHNT and CDR2 YYREEE (reference sequence). The V and J ends lost 2 bases and 1 base, in that order; junction bases with no gene match: 4. The CDR3 loop is CASSLGGGASYNEQFF. CDR3 nucleotide sequence: TGTGCCAGCAGCTTAGGCGGGGGGGCTTCCTACAATGAGCAGTTCTTC.

The rearrangement joins TRBV7-2 to TRBJ2-5, with 8 bases fitting TRBD1. The germline gives CDR1 SGHTA, CDR2 FQGNSA. V trimming: 5 bases; J trimming: 7 bases; junction bases outside the gene matches: 12. The CDR3 is 15 amino acids. This CDR3 reads CASSEGQATSGTQYF. The CDR3 DNA is TGTGCCAGCAGCGAGGGACAGGCCACCTCGGGGACCCAGTACTTC. The variable domain in full, completed from reference TRBV7-2 and TRBJ2-5, reads GAGVSQSPSNKVTEKGKDVELRCDPISGHTALYWYRQSLGQGLEFLIYFQGNSAPDKSGLPSDRFSAERTGGSVSTLTIQRTQQEDSAVYLCASSEGQATSGTQYFGPGTRLLVL.

This sequence joins TRBV30 and TRBJ1-1, with a tentative D call TRBD1 (6 bases). The CDR3 totals 11 residues. Germline V gene data show CDR1 as GTSNPN and CDR2 as SVGIG (reference sequence). With 5 bases removed from V and 8 bases from J, the gap between germline ends came to 12 bases. The CDR3 protein is CAWGRGREAFF. As DNA, the CDR3 is TGTGCCTGGGGTAGGGGGAGGGAAGCTTTCTTT. Based on the CDR3 plus reference TRBV30 and TRBJ1-1, the full variable domain is SQTIHQWPATLVQPVGSPLSLECTVEGTSNPNLYWYRQAAGRGLQLLFYSVGIGQISSEVPQNLSASRPQDRQFILSSKKLLLSDSGFYLCAWGRGREAFFGQGTRLTVV.

V usage is TRBV7-6 and J usage is TRBJ1-1; D gene ambiguous. In germline, CDR1 is SGHVS, CDR2 FNYEAQ. CDR3 length: 14 amino acids. With 1 base removed from V and 4 bases from J, the gap between germline ends came to 10 bases. The CDR3 nucleotides are TGTGCCAGCAGCTTAGACTTCGGAATCACTGAAGCTTTCTTT. Translation: CASSLDFGITEAFF.

This clone has only one observation. The chain recombines TRBV27 with TRBJ1-1; a possible D gene is TRBD1 (5 bases). This CDR3 has 14 residues. Trimming stripped 7 bases from V and 1 base from J, with 13 bases between. Germline V gene lookup returns CDR1 MNHEY and CDR2 SMNVEV (reference sequence). CDR3 residues: CASTPRGRNTEAFF. The CDR3, as DNA: TGTGCCAGCACCCCAAGGGGTAGGAACACTGAAGCTTTCTTT.

The J gene is TRBJ1-1, the V gene TRBV14; unclear D gene. Germline values: CDR1 SGHDN, CDR2 FVKESK. Trimming took off 4 bases at V and 2 bases at J, with 8 bases between the two ends. The CDR3 sequence is 13 residues long. CDR3 coding DNA: TGTGCCAGCAGCCCCGGGAGAAACACTGAAGCTTTCTTT. It specifies CASSPGRNTEAFF.

The chain recombines TRBV5-1 with TRBJ1-4, with D maybe TRBD1 (6 bases). Trimming left V 0 bases short and J 2 bases short, with 14 bases between. Germline assignment: CDR1 SGHRS and CDR2 YFSETQ. The CDR3 is 17 residues long. The CDR3 loop reads CASSLGVRQATNEKLFF. As DNA, the CDR3 is TGCGCCAGCAGCTTGGGCGTAAGACAGGCCACTAATGAAAAACTGTTTTTT.